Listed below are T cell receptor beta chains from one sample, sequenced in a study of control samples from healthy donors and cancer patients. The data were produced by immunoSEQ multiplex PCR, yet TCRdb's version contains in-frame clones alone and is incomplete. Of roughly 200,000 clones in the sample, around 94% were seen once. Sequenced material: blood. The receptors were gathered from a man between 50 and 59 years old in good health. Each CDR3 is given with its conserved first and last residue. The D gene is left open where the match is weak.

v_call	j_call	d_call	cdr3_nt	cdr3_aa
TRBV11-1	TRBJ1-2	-	TGTGCCAGCTCCTCCCGGGGGCGCGGGCCTGGCTACACCTTC	CASSSRGRGPGYTF
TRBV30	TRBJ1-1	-	TGTGCCTGGACGGCCGGATCCTACACTGAAGCTTTCTTT	CAWTAGSYTEAFF
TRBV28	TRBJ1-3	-	TGTGCCAGCAGTTTATACCTTCACGACGGAAACACCATATATTTT	CASSLYLHDGNTIYF
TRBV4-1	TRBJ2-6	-	TGCGCCAGCAGCCAAGCCCCTGGGGGGGGGACAGGGGCCAACGTCCTGACTTTC	CASSQAPGGGTGANVLTF
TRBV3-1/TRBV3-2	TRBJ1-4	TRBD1	TGTGCCAGCAGCCAAGACTTGCCTGGGACAGGTTCCCTCCTTTGGGTAGAAAAACTGTTTTTT	CASSQDLPGTGSLLWVEKLFF
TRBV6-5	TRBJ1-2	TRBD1	TGTGCCAGCAGATCACCCGGGACAGACTATGGCTACACCTTC	CASRSPGTDYGYTF
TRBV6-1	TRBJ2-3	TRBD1	TGTGCCAGCGGTGGGGGACAGCAAATGACTAGCACAGATACGCAGTATTTT	CASGGGQQMTSTDTQYF
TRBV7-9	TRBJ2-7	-	TGTGCCAGCAGCTATTCCAGGGGACGCTTAGGGCAGTACTTC	CASSYSRGRLGQYF
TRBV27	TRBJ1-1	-	TGTGCCAGCCGACTGAACACTGAAGCTTTCTTT	CASRLNTEAFF
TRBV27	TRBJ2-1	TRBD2	TGTGCCAGCAGTGCAAGACCAATAGCGGGGGATTACAATGAGCAGTTCTTC	CASSARPIAGDYNEQFF